These T cell receptor beta chains were read from a single sample in a study of T-cell memory formation after mild COVID-19. Each CDR3 protein is one row after TCRdb ran MiXCR on the 5' RACE reads. This table has 260,000 or so distinct CDR3 sequences, around 17% appearing once. Sequenced input: PBMCs or a T cell subset sorted from them (not recorded which). The receptors originated from a man aged 18-30 years who had mild COVID-19 (a few samples of this study predate the infection). Cell type and time point are not known. Each CDR3 is given without its conserved first and last residue. Rows may omit the clone size; those that give it use once, few, many or a size class.

v_call,clone_size,cdr3_aa
TRBV12-3/TRBV12-4,few,ASSPGGDYTEAF
TRBV20-1,NA,SASRPGPNTEAF
TRBV25-1,few,ATSISYEQY
TRBV7-7,few,ASSPNSKETQY
TRBV7-9,NA,ASSFRGDTQY
TRBV20-1,NA,SAKAGGPLDTQY
TRBV20-1,NA,SARDPAGDSYEQY
TRBV7-2,few,ASGVNSYNEQF
TRBV6-1,few,ASSTSGLTNTGELF
TRBV19,NA,ASSMGPTSSNQPQH
TRBV9,many,ASSVFSNPGGASGELF
TRBV24-1,NA,ATSVEGETYEQY
TRBV11-2,few,ASSSASGDTQY
TRBV7-2,few,ASSIAFGETQY
TRBV7-9,NA,ASPGGEYNEQF
TRBV15,few,ATSRVEGYSTDTQY
TRBV20-1,NA,SARLRENTQY
TRBV29-1,NA,SVESRSNEQY
TRBV4-3,few,ASSHQQEGLETQY
TRBV5-1,NA,ASGPGTLDNEQF
TRBV4-3,NA,ASSQVLTVGQPQH
TRBV4-3,few,ASSQERQGAKTYGYT
TRBV7-2,NA,ASTPTQTGTQY
TRBV5-6,NA,ASSLGQVLDRGRPDTQY
TRBV4-2,NA,ASSREDRTREQF
TRBV18,NA,ASSPPIHNTEAF
TRBV4-2,few,ASSQPSGRSSPLH
TRBV7-9,NA,ASFMGGQLYNEQF
TRBV20-1,few,SARRGAYNEQF
TRBV12-3/TRBV12-4,NA,ASSPSTGELF
TRBV18,NA,ASATVANEKLF
TRBV7-9,NA,ASSPPLVPYGYT
TRBV4-3,NA,ASSPRERALGDEQF
TRBV24-1,NA,ATSGGAGEQF
TRBV11-2,NA,ASSEGTTSTDTQY
TRBV4-1,few,ASSPRINRGGGSPEAF
TRBV5-6,few,ASSKGQAGANVLT
TRBV7-9,NA,ASSFERKAF
TRBV19,once,ASSPRGVKNIQY
TRBV5-5,NA,ASSSPFEPQH
TRBV4-1,NA,ASSQEPGNTEAF
TRBV20-1,NA,SAGQGQETQY
TRBV7-8,few,ASSSLRAGSGGADEQF
TRBV4-2,few,ASSRGGGDSSYEQY
TRBV6-2/TRBV6-3,few,ASTRTSGTYEQY
TRBV7-2,NA,ASSLVRGPTEAF
TRBV9,few,ASSVDPEPQETQY
TRBV4-1,few,ASSSTRRNDEQF
TRBV14,few,ASSQERGNRGYT
TRBV3-1,many,ASSPRQGRGSPLH
TRBV4-1,few,ASSTQGRRGRGTDTQY
TRBV5-1,NA,ASSLAGENGYT
TRBV11-2,many,ASSLDTNEQF
TRBV5-6,few,ASSLARTGRDEKLF
TRBV7-9,few,ASSPGVTNQETQY
TRBV28,few,ASSLISAATDTQY
TRBV11-2,NA,ASSATGGNEQF